This passage covers 11 T cell receptor beta chains from one sample sequenced in a study of cytomegalovirus exposure and HLA in healthy donors (dated by TCRdb to the late 2010s). The library was produced with the immunoSEQ multiplex PCR assay. The multiplex PCR relied on a mix of 60 forward primers for TCR Vbeta segments and 13 reverse primers for TCR Jbeta segments. TCRdb took over this immuneACCESS table, retaining in-frame rearrangements with V and J assigned. Such tables are incomplete; in checked studies, under half of the missing clones stem from an unresolved V gene, and the remainder is unexplained. For this sample the table gives 150,000 to 180,000 clones, of which approximately 75% were detected only once. Approximately 2.6% of the sample is taken by the ten largest. Sequenced material: PBMCs. The receptors were sampled from a young man in good health and CMV-seronegative.

The CDR3 loop is CASSSTLTDTQYF. CDR3 DNA sequence: TGTGCCAGCAGCTCAACCCTCACAGATACGCAGTATTTT. V gene TRBV7-3 combines with J gene TRBJ2-3; no reliable D call. Germline CDR1 and CDR2: SGHTA and FQGTGA. The V end was cut by 4 bases, the J end by 2 bases, with 7 bases between. This CDR3 region has 13 residues. The variable domain in full, with the rest retrieved from reference TRBV7-3 and TRBJ2-3, is GAGVSQTPSNKVTEKGKYVELRCDPISGHTALYWYRQSLGQGPEFLIYFQGTGAADDSGLPNDRFFAVRPEGSVSTLKIQRTERGDSAVYLCASSSTLTDTQYFGPGTRLTVL.

The genes are TRBV6-1 and TRBJ2-3; TRBD1 agrees at 9 bases. Germline loops: CDR1 MNHNS, CDR2 SASEGT. V shed 6 bases and J 10 bases; nucleotides not matched to a gene: 14. The CDR3 is 15 residues long. In DNA, the CDR3 is TGTGCCAGCAGGATACCGGGACAGGGTCCCGTTTCGCAGTATTTT. Its translation: CASRIPGQGPVSQYF.

The rearrangement joins TRBV5-1 to TRBJ2-5; the D is unclear. The CDR3 has 11 amino acids. Trimming stripped 3 bases from V and 4 bases from J, with 4 bases between. Germline CDR1 and CDR2: SGHRS and YFSETQ. The CDR3 coding sequence is TGCGCCAGCAGCTCCCTAGAGACCCAGTACTTC. Amino acid sequence: CASSSLETQYF.

The chain joins TRBV11-3 to TRBJ2-7; 10 positions match TRBD1. This CDR3 contains 15 residues. The germline V gene encodes CDR1 SGHNT and CDR2 YENEEA. J lost 6 bases, V lost 4 bases, and 9 bases had no gene match. This chain's CDR3 is CASSSTEDRGGEQYF. The DNA of the CDR3 is TGTGCCAGCAGCTCAACGGAGGACAGGGGGGGCGAGCAGTACTTC.

The gene calls are TRBV11-2 and TRBJ2-1; 7 bases are a match to TRBD2. Per germline, CDR1 SGHAT and CDR2 FQNNGV. The CDR3 extends over 16 amino acids. Trimming cost V 5 bases and J 4 bases; bases outside gene matches: 11. The CDR3 DNA is TGTGCCAGCAGCCCCACCGCAGGGAGGGGATACAATGAGCAGTTCTTC. It encodes CASSPTAGRGYNEQFF.

The gene calls are TRBV28 and TRBJ2-5; the D is unclear. Germline CDR1 and CDR2: MDHEN and SYDVKM. CDR3 size: 12 residues. Trimming shortened V by 6 bases and J by 0 bases, and 5 bases separated the two germline ends. Here the CDR3 DNA reads TGTGCCAGCAGCTCCTACCAAGAGACCCAGTACTTC. Its translation is CASSSYQETQYF. Full variable domain (remainder filled in from reference TRBV28 and TRBJ2-5): DVKVTQSSRYLVKRTGEKVFLECVQDMDHENMFWYRQDPGLGLRLIYFSYDVKMKEKGDIPEGYSVSREKKERFSLILESASTNQTSMYLCASSSYQETQYFGPGTRLLVL.

Concerning this clone itself: The junction shows a germline mismatch at one end, possibly a read error. This chain joins TRBV7-7 and TRBJ2-1, with 9 bases that match TRBD1. The CDR3 consists of 15 residues. Germline values: CDR1 SSHAT, CDR2 FNYEAQ (reference sequence). This chain's CDR3 is CASSSGTGSYNEQFF. CDR3 coding DNA: TGTGCTAGCAGCTCCGGGACAGGGTCCTACAATGAGCAGTTCTTC.

The chain employs TRBV6-6 and TRBJ2-3; 8 positions match TRBD2. Germline V gene sequence: CDR1 MNHNY, CDR2 SVGAGI (reference sequence). The CDR3 runs to 14 residues. V lost 5 bases, J lost 4 bases, and 5 bases stayed unmatched. The CDR3 spells CASSRTTSADTQYF. The CDR3 region has the DNA TGTGCCAGCAGTCGGACGACTAGCGCAGATACGCAGTATTTT.

This clone was seen more than once but under ten times. The V call is TRBV29-1, the J call TRBJ1-2; D gene ambiguous. The CDR3 loop spans 15 amino acids. Per germline, CDR1 SQVTM and CDR2 ANQGSEA. V was cut by 3 bases and J by 7 bases, with 21 bases left in between. The CDR3 nucleotides read TGCAGCGTTGATGGAGGCGGAGCGAACTATGTTGGCTACACCTTC. Protein: CSVDGGGANYVGYTF.

This chain uses TRBV28 with TRBJ2-7; 7 bases map to TRBD1. Germline V lookup: CDR1 MDHEN, CDR2 SYDVKM. The CDR3 length is 14 residues. V was clipped by 4 bases and J by 3 bases; unmatched bases: 6. CDR3 region: CASSSGTAFYEQYV. The DNA of the CDR3 is TGTGCCAGCAGTTCCGGGACAGCGTTCTACGAGCAGTACGTC.

This sequence joins TRBV4-2 and TRBJ2-3; TRBD2 matches at 7 bases. The J segment lost 4 bases and the V segment lost 0 bases, leaving 7 bases of the junction unmatched. CDR1 and CDR2 (germline): LGHNA, YNFKEQ. The CDR3 covers 16 residues. This chain's CDR3 is CASSQESGGGSDTQYF. The CDR3 DNA reads TGTGCCAGCAGCCAAGAATCTGGCGGGGGTTCAGATACGCAGTATTTT.